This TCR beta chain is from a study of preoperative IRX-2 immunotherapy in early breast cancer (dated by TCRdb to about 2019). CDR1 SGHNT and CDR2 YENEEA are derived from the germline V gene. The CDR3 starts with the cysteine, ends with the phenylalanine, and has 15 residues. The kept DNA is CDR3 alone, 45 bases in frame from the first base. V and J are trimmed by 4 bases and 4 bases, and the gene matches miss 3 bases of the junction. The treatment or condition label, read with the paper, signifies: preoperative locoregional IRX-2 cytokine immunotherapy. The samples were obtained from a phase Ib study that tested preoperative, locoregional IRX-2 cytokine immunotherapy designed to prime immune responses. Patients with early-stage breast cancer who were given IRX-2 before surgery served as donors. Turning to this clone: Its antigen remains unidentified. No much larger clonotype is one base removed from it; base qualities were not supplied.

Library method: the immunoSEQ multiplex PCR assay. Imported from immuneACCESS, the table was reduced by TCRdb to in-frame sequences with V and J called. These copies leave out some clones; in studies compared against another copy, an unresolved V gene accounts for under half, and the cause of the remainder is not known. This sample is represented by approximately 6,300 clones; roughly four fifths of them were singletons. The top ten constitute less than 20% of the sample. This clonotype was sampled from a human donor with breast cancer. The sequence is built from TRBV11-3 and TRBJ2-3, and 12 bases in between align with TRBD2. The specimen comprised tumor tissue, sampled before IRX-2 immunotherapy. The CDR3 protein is CASSSLAGGPDTQYF. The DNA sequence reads TGTGCCAGCAGCTCTCTAGCGGGGGGGCCAGATACGCAGTATTTT.